The rows below give T cell receptor beta chains drawn from one sample of a study of T cell clones after liver transplantation. Profiling relied on immunoSEQ multiplex PCR, and the TCRdb table lists in-frame clones only, not all of them. The table lists under 55,000 clones, about 86% of them singletons. The sample was CD4+ T cells from blood, taken 24 months after liver transplant. The receptors here all came from a human patient who received a liver transplant. Some T cells may arise from the graft donor. CDR3s include the opening cysteine and the closing phenylalanine or tryptophan. The D gene is left open where the match is weak. Size values are once, few and many counts, or a class for expanded clones, and some rows have none.

j_call: TRBJ2-6; d_call: NA; v_call: TRBV19; clone_size: NA; cdr3_nt: TGTGCCAGTAGTATCGGGTACTCTGGGGCCAACGTCCTGACTTTC; cdr3_aa: CASSIGYSGANVLTF
j_call: TRBJ2-5; d_call: TRBD1; v_call: TRBV5-1; clone_size: NA; cdr3_nt: TGCGCCAGCAGCTTGGTTTCCAGGGGGCTGGAGACCCAGTACTTC; cdr3_aa: CASSLVSRGLETQYF
j_call: TRBJ1-5; d_call: NA; v_call: TRBV20-1; clone_size: NA; cdr3_nt: TGCAGTGCTACTAAGAATCAGCCCCAGCATTTT; cdr3_aa: CSATKNQPQHF
j_call: TRBJ1-1; d_call: NA; v_call: TRBV19; clone_size: NA; cdr3_nt: TGTGCCAGTAGTATAGACGGTTTCGCGAACACTGAAGCTTTCTTT; cdr3_aa: CASSIDGFANTEAFF
j_call: TRBJ1-6; d_call: NA; v_call: TRBV4-1; clone_size: NA; cdr3_nt: TGCGCCAGCAGCCACCCCGGAGGTTATAATTCACCCCTCCACTTT; cdr3_aa: CASSHPGGYNSPLHF
j_call: TRBJ2-1; d_call: TRBD2; v_call: TRBV30; clone_size: NA; cdr3_nt: TGTGCCTCTACGAATCAGGGACTAGCGGGACCCTACAATGAGCAGTTCTTC; cdr3_aa: CASTNQGLAGPYNEQFF
j_call: TRBJ2-7; d_call: NA; v_call: TRBV29-1; clone_size: once; cdr3_nt: TGCAGCGTCGGCACCGGGACTGGACTTCGAGGCGAGCAGTACTTC; cdr3_aa: CSVGTGTGLRGEQYF
j_call: TRBJ2-3; d_call: TRBD2; v_call: TRBV7-3; clone_size: few; cdr3_nt: TGTGCCAGCAGCTTAGGGCTAGCGGGAGGCGCCAGCACAGATACGCAGTATTTT; cdr3_aa: CASSLGLAGGASTDTQYF
j_call: TRBJ2-7; d_call: NA; v_call: TRBV5-6; clone_size: few; cdr3_nt: TGTGCCAGCAGCTTGGGAGCAACCCGAAGCTCCGAGCAGTACTTC; cdr3_aa: CASSLGATRSSEQYF
j_call: TRBJ1-3; d_call: NA; v_call: TRBV5-6; clone_size: NA; cdr3_nt: TGTGCCAGCAGCTTAGGAGTCCTTGGAAACACCATATATTTT; cdr3_aa: CASSLGVLGNTIYF
j_call: TRBJ1-2; d_call: TRBD1; v_call: TRBV7-2; clone_size: once; cdr3_nt: TGTGCCAGCAGCTTAATACAGGGGGCCTATGGCTACACCTTC; cdr3_aa: CASSLIQGAYGYTF
j_call: TRBJ2-2; d_call: NA; v_call: TRBV5-1; clone_size: NA; cdr3_nt: TGCGCCAGCAGCCCTCCGGACACATACACCGGGGAGCTGTTTTTT; cdr3_aa: CASSPPDTYTGELFF
j_call: TRBJ1-4; d_call: NA; v_call: TRBV7-9; clone_size: NA; cdr3_nt: TGTGCCAGCAGCACACCCTCGACAGGCGGGAATGAAAAACTGTTTTTT; cdr3_aa: CASSTPSTGGNEKLFF
j_call: TRBJ2-3; d_call: TRBD2; v_call: TRBV30; clone_size: NA; cdr3_nt: TGTGCCAGGGACAAACTAGCGGGAGATTGGGTGGGAACAGATACGCAGTATTTT; cdr3_aa: CARDKLAGDWVGTDTQYF
j_call: TRBJ1-1; d_call: NA; v_call: TRBV4-3; clone_size: NA; cdr3_nt: TGCGCCAGCAGCCAAGTGGTGAAGAGTTATATGAACACTGAAGCTTTCTTT; cdr3_aa: CASSQVVKSYMNTEAFF
j_call: TRBJ2-7; d_call: TRBD1; v_call: TRBV7-2; clone_size: NA; cdr3_nt: TGTGCCAGCAGCCAACAGACAGGGCTCGAGCAGTACTTC; cdr3_aa: CASSQQTGLEQYF
j_call: TRBJ1-5; d_call: TRBD1; v_call: TRBV19; clone_size: NA; cdr3_nt: TGTGCCAGCACCGGGGGGGAGGGGGCGCTGAGGCAGCCCCAGCATTTT; cdr3_aa: CASTGGEGALRQPQHF
j_call: TRBJ2-3; d_call: TRBD2; v_call: TRBV7-9; clone_size: NA; cdr3_nt: TGTGCCAGCAGCTTAGGCCTAGCGGGGGGCACAGATACGCAGTATTTT; cdr3_aa: CASSLGLAGGTDTQYF
j_call: TRBJ2-7; d_call: TRBD2; v_call: TRBV5-4; clone_size: NA; cdr3_nt: TGTGCCAGCAGCCCCTTAGCGGGAGGAAGCTCCTACGAGCAGTACTTC; cdr3_aa: CASSPLAGGSSYEQYF
j_call: TRBJ2-7; d_call: NA; v_call: TRBV5-4; clone_size: NA; cdr3_nt: TGTGCCAGCAGCGGGAGAGATAGGGACGAGCAGTACTTC; cdr3_aa: CASSGRDRDEQYF
j_call: TRBJ2-3; d_call: NA; v_call: TRBV5-6; clone_size: NA; cdr3_nt: TGTGCCAGCAGCTTGGGTCGGGGGCAATCCACAGATACGCAGTATTTT; cdr3_aa: CASSLGRGQSTDTQYF
j_call: TRBJ1-5; d_call: NA; v_call: TRBV19; clone_size: NA; cdr3_nt: TGTGCCAGTAGTAATACCGGGAACGGCAATCAGCCCCAGCATTTT; cdr3_aa: CASSNTGNGNQPQHF
j_call: TRBJ2-1; d_call: NA; v_call: TRBV5-5; clone_size: NA; cdr3_nt: TGTGCCAGCAGCTTTCGTACAGGCGGGGATAGTGAGCAGTTCTTC; cdr3_aa: CASSFRTGGDSEQFF
j_call: TRBJ1-5; d_call: TRBD1; v_call: TRBV30; clone_size: NA; cdr3_nt: TGTGCCTGGAGTCCCTACAGGGGAGTGGGCAATCAGCCCCAGCATTTT; cdr3_aa: CAWSPYRGVGNQPQHF
j_call: TRBJ2-5; d_call: NA; v_call: TRBV2; clone_size: few; cdr3_nt: TGTGCCAGCAGTGACCAAGGGTTGGAGACCCAGTACTTC; cdr3_aa: CASSDQGLETQYF
j_call: TRBJ1-5; d_call: NA; v_call: TRBV6-5; clone_size: NA; cdr3_nt: TGTGCCAGCAGTTACTCTGGGGAGGGCAATCAGCCCCAGCATTTT; cdr3_aa: CASSYSGEGNQPQHF
j_call: TRBJ2-7; d_call: NA; v_call: TRBV30; clone_size: NA; cdr3_nt: TGTGCCTGGAGAAGTGGGGCGGGGCCCTACGAGCAGTACTTC; cdr3_aa: CAWRSGAGPYEQYF
j_call: TRBJ1-2; d_call: TRBD1; v_call: TRBV10-3; clone_size: NA; cdr3_nt: TGTGCCATCAGCGAAAGCCAGTCCGGGACAGGGGGCGGGAATGGCTACACCTTC; cdr3_aa: CAISESQSGTGGGNGYTF
j_call: TRBJ1-2; d_call: NA; v_call: TRBV6-1; clone_size: NA; cdr3_nt: TGTGCCAGCAGTGACCCCAGGGCCCCCTATGGCTACACCTTC; cdr3_aa: CASSDPRAPYGYTF
j_call: TRBJ2-2; d_call: NA; v_call: TRBV2; clone_size: NA; cdr3_nt: TGTGCCAGCAGTGAAGCGGCCGGGAGTGGGTCCGGGGAGCTGTTTTTT; cdr3_aa: CASSEAAGSGSGELFF
j_call: TRBJ1-2; d_call: NA; v_call: TRBV7-8; clone_size: NA; cdr3_nt: TGTGCCAGCAGCTTGAGGGCGGGCAGTTATGGCTACACCTTC; cdr3_aa: CASSLRAGSYGYTF
j_call: TRBJ1-2; d_call: TRBD1; v_call: TRBV11-2; clone_size: NA; cdr3_nt: TGTGCCAGCAGCCAGGGACAGGGGTCGAGGGACTATGGCTACACCTTC; cdr3_aa: CASSQGQGSRDYGYTF
j_call: TRBJ2-1; d_call: TRBD1; v_call: TRBV6-1; clone_size: NA; cdr3_nt: TGTGCCAGCAGTCCGGACAGGGGTGGTTTCAATGAGCAGTTCTTC; cdr3_aa: CASSPDRGGFNEQFF
j_call: TRBJ2-2; d_call: NA; v_call: TRBV11-2; clone_size: NA; cdr3_nt: TGTGCCAGCAGCTTAGATCAAGTTTTAACCGGGGAGCTGTTTTTT; cdr3_aa: CASSLDQVLTGELFF
j_call: TRBJ2-7; d_call: NA; v_call: TRBV2; clone_size: NA; cdr3_nt: TGTGCCAGCAGCTGGAGGGCCGTCGAGCAGTACTTC; cdr3_aa: CASSWRAVEQYF
j_call: TRBJ1-2; d_call: NA; v_call: TRBV6-1; clone_size: NA; cdr3_nt: TGTGCCAGCAGTGAAAGCACCCTTAGTTCTCCCTATGGCTACACCTTC; cdr3_aa: CASSESTLSSPYGYTF